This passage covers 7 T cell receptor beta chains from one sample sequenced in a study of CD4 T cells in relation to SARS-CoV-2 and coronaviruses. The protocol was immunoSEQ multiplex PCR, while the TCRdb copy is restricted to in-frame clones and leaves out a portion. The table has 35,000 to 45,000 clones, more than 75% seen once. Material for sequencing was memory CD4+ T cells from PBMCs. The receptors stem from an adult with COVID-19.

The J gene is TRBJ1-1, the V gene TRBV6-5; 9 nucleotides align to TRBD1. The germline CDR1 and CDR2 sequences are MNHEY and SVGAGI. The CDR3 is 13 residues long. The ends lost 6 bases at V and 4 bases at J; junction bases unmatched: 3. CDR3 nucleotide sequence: TGTGCCAGCAGAACAGGGGGCCGCACTGAAGCTTTCTTT. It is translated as CASRTGGRTEAFF.

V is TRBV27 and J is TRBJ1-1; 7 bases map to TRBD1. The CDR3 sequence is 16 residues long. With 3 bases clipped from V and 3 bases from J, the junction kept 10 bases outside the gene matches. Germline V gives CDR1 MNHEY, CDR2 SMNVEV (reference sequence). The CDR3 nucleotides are TGTGCCAGCAGTTTCTTCTCGCAGGGGGTGGACACTGAAGCTTTCTTT. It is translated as CASSFFSQGVDTEAFF.

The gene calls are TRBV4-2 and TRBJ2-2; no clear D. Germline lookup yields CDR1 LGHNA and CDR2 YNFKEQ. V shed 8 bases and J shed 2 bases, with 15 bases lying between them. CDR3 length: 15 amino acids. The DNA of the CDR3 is TGTGCCAGCGGTGACACCAGCCATAACACCGGGGAGCTGTTTTTT. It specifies CASGDTSHNTGELFF.

The chain's CDR3 is CASSFAGSNQPQHF. The CDR3, as DNA: TGTGCCAGCAGCTTCGCGGGGAGCAATCAGCCCCAGCATTTT. V is TRBV3-1 (or the pseudogene TRBV3-2) and J is TRBJ1-5, with D uncertain. Trimming cost V 5 bases and J 1 base, with 9 bases left between them. CDR1 and CDR2 (germline): LGHDT, YNNKEL (reference sequence). This CDR3 region has 14 residues.

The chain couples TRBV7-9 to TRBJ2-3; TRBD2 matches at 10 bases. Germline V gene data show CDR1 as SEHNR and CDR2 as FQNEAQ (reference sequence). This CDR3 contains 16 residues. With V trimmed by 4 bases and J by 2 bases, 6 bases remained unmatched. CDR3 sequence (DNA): TGTGCCAGCAGCTGGGGTAGCGGGGGGTTCACAGATACGCAGTATTTT. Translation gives CASSWGSGGFTDTQYF. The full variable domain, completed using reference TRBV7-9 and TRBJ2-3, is DTGVSQNPRHKITKRGQNVTFRCDPISEHNRLYWYRQTLGQGPEFLTYFQNEAQLEKSRLLSDRFSAERPKGSFSTLEIQRTEQGDSAMYLCASSWGSGGFTDTQYFGPGTRLTVL.

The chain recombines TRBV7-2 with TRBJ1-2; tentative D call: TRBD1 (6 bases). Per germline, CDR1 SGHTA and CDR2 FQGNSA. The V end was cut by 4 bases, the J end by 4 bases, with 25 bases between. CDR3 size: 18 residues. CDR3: CASSYLGAAVNTFYGYTF. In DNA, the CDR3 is TGTGCCAGCAGCTACCTGGGGGCAGCGGTAAATACTTTCTATGGCTACACCTTC.

The CDR3 DNA is TGTGCCAGCAGCCCCTCAGAGGCGGGGAACACTGAAGCTTTCTTT. Translating gives CASSPSEAGNTEAFF. The rearrangement joins TRBV11-3 to TRBJ1-1, with unresolved D. This CDR3 region has 15 residues. The germline V and J ends were trimmed by 5 bases and 1 base, with 14 bases remaining between them. Germline V gene lookup returns CDR1 SGHNT and CDR2 YENEEA. Filled out from reference TRBV11-3 and TRBJ1-1, the complete variable domain reads EAGVVQSPRYKIIEKKQPVAFWCNPISGHNTLYWYLQNLGQGPELLIRYENEEAVDDSQLPKDRFSAERLKGVDSTLKIQPAELGDSAVYLCASSPSEAGNTEAFFGQGTRLTVV.